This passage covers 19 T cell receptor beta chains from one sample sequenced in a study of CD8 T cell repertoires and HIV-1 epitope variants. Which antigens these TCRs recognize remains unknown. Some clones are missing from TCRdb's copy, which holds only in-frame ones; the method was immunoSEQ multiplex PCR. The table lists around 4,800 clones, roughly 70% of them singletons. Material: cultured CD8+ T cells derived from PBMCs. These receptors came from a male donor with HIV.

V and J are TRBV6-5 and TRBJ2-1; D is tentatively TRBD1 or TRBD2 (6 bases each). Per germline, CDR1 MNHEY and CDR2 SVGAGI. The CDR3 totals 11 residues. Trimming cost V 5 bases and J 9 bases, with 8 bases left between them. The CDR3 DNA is TGTGCCAGCAGTGAGGGGGGTGAGCAGTTCTTC. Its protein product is CASSEGGEQFF.

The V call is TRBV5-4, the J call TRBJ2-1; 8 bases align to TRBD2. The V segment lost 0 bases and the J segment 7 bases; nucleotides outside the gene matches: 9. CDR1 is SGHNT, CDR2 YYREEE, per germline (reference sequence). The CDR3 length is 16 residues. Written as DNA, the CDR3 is TGTGCCAGCAGCTTGGCTCTCGGGGGGGCCGGTAATGAGCAGTTCTTC. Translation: CASSLALGGAGNEQFF.

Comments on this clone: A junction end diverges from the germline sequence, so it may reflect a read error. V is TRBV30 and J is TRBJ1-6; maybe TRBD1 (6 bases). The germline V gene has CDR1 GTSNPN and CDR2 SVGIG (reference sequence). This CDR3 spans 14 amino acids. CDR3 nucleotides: TGTGCCCGGAGTGTGGGCAGGGGTAATTCACCCCTCCACTTT. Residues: CARSVGRGNSPLHF. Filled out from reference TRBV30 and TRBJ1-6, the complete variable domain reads SQTIHQWPATLVQPVGSPLSLECTVEGTSNPNLYWYRQAAGRGLQLLFYSVGIGQISSEVPQNLSASRPQDRQFILSSKKLLLSDSGFYLCARSVGRGNSPLHFGNGTRLTVT.

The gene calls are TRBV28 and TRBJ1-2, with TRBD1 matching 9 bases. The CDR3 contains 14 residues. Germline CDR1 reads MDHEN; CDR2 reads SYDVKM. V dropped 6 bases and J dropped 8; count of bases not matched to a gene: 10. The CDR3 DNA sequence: TGTGCCAGCAGCCCCCGGGACAGGGTCTTGGGCTACACCTTC. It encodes CASSPRDRVLGYTF.

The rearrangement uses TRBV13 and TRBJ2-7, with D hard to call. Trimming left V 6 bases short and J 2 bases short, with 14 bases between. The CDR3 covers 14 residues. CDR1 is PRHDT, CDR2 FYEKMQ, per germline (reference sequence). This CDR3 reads CASSSDVSAYEQYF. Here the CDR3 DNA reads TGTGCCAGCAGTTCAGATGTCTCGGCCTACGAGCAGTACTTC.

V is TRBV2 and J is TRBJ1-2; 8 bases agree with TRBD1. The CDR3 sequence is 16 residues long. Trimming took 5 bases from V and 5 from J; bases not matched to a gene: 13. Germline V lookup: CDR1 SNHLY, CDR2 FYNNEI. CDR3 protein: CASSLGGGQGRYGYTF. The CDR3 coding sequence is TGTGCCAGCAGTCTGGGGGGAGGACAGGGAAGGTATGGCTACACCTTC. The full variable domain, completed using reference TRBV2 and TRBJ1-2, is EPEVTQTPSHQVTQMGQEVILRCVPISNHLYFYWYRQILGQKVEFLVSFYNNEISEKSEIFDDQFSVERPDGSNFTLKIRSTKLEDSAMYFCASSLGGGQGRYGYTFGSGTRLTVV.

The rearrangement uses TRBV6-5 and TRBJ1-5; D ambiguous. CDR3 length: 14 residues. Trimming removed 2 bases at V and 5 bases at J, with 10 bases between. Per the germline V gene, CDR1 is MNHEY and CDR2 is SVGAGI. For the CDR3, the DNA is TGTGCCAGCAGTTACACCGTAACTGATCAGCCCCAGCATTTT. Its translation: CASSYTVTDQPQHF.

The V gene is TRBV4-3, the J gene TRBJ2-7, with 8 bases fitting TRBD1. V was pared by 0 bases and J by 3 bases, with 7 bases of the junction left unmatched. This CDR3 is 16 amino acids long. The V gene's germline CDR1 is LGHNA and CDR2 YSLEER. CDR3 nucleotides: TGCGCCAGCAGCCAAGAATGGGGGACAGGAAACTACGAGCAGTACTTC. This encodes CASSQEWGTGNYEQYF.

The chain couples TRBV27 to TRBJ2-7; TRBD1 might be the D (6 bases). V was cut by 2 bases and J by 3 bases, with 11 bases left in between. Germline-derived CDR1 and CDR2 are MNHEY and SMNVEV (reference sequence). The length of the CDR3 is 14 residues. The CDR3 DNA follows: TGTGCCAGCAGTTTAGCACAGGGCATCTACGAGCAGTACTTC. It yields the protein CASSLAQGIYEQYF.

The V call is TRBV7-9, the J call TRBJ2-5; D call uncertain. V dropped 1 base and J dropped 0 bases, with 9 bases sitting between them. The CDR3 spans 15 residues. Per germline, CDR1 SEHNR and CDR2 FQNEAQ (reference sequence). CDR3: CASSLGGSYQETQYF. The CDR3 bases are TGTGCCAGCAGCTTAGGTGGCAGCTACCAAGAGACCCAGTACTTC. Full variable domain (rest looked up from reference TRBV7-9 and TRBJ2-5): DTGVSQNPRHKITKRGQNVTFRCDPISEHNRLYWYRQTLGQGPEFLTYFQNEAQLEKSRLLSDRFSAERPKGSFSTLEIQRTEQGDSAMYLCASSLGGSYQETQYFGPGTRLLVL.

The DNA of the CDR3 is TGTGCCAGCACCGAGTCAGGGGAGGAGGGCTACACCTTC. Translating it yields CASTESGEEGYTF. The chain couples TRBV2 to TRBJ1-2, with D perhaps matching TRBD1 (6 bases). This CDR3 contains 13 residues. The V end was cut by 7 bases, the J end by 8 bases, with 17 bases between. Germline V gene lookup returns CDR1 SNHLY and CDR2 FYNNEI.

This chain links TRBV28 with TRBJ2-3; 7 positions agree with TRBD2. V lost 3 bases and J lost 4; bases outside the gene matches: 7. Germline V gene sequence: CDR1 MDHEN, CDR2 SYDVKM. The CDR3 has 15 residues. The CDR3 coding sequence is TGTGCCAGCAGTTTGGGGGGGGTATTTGCAGATACGCAGTATTTT. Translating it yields CASSLGGVFADTQYF.

CDR3 nucleotide sequence: TGTGCCAGCAGCGTAGGGCTAGCGGTCAATGAGCAGTTCTTC. Protein product: CASSVGLAVNEQFF. The V call is TRBV9, the J call TRBJ2-1; 7 bases align to TRBD2. V was pared by 0 bases and J by 6 bases, with 3 bases of the junction left unmatched. CDR1 SGDLS and CDR2 YYNGEE come from the germline V gene. CDR3 length: 14 amino acids.

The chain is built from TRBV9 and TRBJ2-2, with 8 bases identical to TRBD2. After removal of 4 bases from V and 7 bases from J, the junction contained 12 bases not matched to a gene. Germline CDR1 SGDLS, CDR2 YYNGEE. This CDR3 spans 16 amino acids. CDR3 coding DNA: TGTGCCAGCAGCACCCCCCGGGGGGGGGCGGACGGGGAGCTGTTTTTT. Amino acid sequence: CASSTPRGGADGELFF.

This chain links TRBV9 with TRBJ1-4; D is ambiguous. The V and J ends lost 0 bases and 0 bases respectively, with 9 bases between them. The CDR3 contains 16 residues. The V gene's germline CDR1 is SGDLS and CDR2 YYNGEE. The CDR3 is CASSVVGEATNEKLFF. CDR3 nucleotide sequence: TGTGCCAGCAGCGTAGTCGGCGAAGCAACTAATGAAAAACTGTTTTTT.

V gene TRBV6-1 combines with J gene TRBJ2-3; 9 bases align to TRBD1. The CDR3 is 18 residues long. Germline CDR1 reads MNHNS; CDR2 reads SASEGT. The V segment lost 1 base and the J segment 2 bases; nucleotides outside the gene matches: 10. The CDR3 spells CASSEEGQGLDATDTQYF. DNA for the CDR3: TGTGCCAGCAGTGAAGAAGGACAGGGGCTTGATGCCACAGATACGCAGTATTTT.

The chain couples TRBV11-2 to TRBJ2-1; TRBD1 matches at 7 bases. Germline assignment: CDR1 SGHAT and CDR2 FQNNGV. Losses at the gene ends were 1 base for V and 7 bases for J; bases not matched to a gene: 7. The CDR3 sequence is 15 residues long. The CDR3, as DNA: TGTGCCAGCAGCTTAGTCAGGGGGATTTTAAATGAGCAGTTCTTC. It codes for CASSLVRGILNEQFF.

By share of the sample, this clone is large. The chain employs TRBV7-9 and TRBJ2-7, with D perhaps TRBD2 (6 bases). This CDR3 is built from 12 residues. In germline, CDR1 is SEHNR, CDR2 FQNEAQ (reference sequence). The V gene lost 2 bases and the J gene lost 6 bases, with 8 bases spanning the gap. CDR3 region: CASSLRAGEQYF. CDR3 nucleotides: TGTGCCAGCAGCTTACGAGCGGGCGAGCAGTACTTC.

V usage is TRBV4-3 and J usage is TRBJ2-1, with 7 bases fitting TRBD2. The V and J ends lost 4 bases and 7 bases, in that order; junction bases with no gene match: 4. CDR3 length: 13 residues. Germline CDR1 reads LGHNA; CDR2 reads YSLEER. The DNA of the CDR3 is TGCGCCAGCAGCCTGGGACTACTTAATGAGCAGTTCTTC. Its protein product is CASSLGLLNEQFF.